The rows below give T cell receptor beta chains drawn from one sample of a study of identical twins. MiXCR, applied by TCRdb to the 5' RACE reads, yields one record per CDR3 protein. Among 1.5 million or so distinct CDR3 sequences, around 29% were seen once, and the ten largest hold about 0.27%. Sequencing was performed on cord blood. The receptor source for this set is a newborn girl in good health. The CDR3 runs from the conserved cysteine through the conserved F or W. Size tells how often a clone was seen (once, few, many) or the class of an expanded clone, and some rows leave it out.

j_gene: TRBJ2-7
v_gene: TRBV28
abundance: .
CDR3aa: CASIDGDRAYEQYF

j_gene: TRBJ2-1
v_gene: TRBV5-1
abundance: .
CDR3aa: CASSLRVWTSGSYNEQFF

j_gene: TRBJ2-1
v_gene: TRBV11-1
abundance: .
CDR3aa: CASSQEGLAGARRQFF

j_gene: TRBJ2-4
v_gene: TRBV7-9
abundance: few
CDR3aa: CASSLRGRESKNIQYF

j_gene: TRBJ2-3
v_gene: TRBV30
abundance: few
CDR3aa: CAWSVSRTSGGAPDTQYF

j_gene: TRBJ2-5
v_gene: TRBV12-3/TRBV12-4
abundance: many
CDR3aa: CASSLGLAGVETQYF

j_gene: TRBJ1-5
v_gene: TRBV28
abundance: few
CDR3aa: CASSLTPPDALGNQPQHF

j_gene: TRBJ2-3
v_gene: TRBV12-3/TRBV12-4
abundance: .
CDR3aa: CASSLGRMTSLDTQYF

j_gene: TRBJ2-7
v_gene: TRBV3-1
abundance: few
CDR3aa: CASISRSGGFIYEQYF

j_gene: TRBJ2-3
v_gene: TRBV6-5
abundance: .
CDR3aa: CASNGLAGGGDTQYF

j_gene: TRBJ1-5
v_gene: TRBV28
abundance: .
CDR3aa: CASSFGQGARQPQHF

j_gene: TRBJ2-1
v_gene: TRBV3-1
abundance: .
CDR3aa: CASSQESLAGGNEQFF

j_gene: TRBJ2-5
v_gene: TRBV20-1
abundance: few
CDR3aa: CSALGLAGQETQYF

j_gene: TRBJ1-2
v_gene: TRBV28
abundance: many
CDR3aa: CASSFWGSYGYTF

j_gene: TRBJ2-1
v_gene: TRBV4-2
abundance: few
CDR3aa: CASSQDRNPVNEQFF

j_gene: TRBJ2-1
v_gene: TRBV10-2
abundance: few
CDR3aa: CASSGTSPYNEQFF

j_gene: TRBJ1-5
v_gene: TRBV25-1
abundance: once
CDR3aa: CASSDSGQGLQPQHF

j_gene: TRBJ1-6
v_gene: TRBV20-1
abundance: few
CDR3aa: CSARLSHRPYNSPLHF

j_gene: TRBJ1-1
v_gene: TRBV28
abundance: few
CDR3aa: CASGGILTEAFF

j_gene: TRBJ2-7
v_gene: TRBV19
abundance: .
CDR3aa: CASSIDLDSYEQYF

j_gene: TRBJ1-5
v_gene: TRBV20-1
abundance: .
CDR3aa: CSAAWAGGNQPQHF

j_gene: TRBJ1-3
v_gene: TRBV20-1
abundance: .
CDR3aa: CSARNRGRGNTIYF

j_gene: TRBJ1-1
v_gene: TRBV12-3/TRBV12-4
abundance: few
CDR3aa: CASSWDRKNTEAFF

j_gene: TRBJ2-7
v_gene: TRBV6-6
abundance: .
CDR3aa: CASSTYDRPSYEQYF

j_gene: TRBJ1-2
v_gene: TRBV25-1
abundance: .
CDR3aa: CARPQGAGGYTF

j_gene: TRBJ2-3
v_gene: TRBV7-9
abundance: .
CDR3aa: CASRPRRGDTQYF

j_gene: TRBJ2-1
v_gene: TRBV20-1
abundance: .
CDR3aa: CSASPREGPSYNEQFF

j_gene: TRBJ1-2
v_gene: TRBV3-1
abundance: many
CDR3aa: CASSQDGGYGYTF

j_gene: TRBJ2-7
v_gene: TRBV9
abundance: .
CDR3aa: CASSVDGISYNEQYF

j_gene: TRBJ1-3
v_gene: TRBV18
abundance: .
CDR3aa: CASSPPGQGAGNTIYF

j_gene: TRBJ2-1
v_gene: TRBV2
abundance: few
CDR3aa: CASGGLEYNEQFF

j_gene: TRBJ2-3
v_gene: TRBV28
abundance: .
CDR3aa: CACGNRGPDTQYF

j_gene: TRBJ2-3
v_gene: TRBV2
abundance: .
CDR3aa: CASSDGPGADTQYF

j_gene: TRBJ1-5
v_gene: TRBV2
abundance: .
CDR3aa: CASSGQTGQGYNQPQHF

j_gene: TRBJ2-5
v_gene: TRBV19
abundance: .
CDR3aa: CASSIGLGTPQETQYF

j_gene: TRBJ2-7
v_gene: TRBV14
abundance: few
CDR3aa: CASPGGTGASYEQYF

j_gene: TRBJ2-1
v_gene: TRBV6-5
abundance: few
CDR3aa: CASSFLGPNEQFF

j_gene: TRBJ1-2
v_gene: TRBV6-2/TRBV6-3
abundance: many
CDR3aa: CASSYLTGQSYGYTF

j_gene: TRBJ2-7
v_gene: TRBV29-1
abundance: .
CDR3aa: CSFGLARDEQYF

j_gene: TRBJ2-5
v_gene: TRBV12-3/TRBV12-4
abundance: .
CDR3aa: CASSLVLAGMFDEQYF